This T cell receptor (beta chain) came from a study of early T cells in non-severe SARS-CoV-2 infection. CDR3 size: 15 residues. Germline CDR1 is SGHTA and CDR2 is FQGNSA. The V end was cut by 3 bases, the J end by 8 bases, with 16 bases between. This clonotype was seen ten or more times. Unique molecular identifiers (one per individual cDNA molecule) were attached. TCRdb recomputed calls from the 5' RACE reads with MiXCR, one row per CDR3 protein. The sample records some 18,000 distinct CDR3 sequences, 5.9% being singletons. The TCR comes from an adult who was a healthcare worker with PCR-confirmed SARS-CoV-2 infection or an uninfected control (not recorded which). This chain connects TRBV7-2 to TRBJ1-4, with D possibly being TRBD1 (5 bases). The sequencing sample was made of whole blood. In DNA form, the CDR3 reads TGTGCCAGCAGCTTTGGAGGATCAGGGTCGGAAAAACTGTTTTTT. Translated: CASSFGGSGSEKLFF.